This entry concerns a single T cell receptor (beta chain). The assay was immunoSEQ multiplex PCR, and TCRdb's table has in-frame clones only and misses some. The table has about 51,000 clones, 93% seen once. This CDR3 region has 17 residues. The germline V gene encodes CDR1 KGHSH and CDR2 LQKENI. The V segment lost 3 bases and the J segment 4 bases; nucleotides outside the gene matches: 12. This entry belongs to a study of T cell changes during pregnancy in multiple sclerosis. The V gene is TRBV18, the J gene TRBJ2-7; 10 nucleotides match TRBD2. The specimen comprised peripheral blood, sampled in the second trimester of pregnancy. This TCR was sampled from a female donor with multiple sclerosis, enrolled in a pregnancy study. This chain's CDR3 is CASSPLQGPSGSYEQYF. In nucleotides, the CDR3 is TGTGCCAGCTCACCGCTACAAGGGCCTAGCGGGAGTTACGAGCAGTACTTC.